Many counts were recorded for the clone carrying this T cell receptor beta chain. The record originates from a study of T-cell reconstitution after alpha-beta-depleted transplantation in children. Unique molecular identifiers were incorporated when the TCRbeta library was constructed. MiXCR, run by TCRdb on the PCR reads, gives a single entry per CDR3 protein. In the table there are about 610,000 distinct CDR3 sequences, about 10% of which are singletons. This TCR came from a human donor who donated a stem cell graft to a child with acute myeloid leukemia. The source was PBMCs from the stem cell graft donor, collected from the stem cell graft.

As DNA, the CDR3 is TGTGCCAGCAGCTTAGGACGGGGACTACCATTGAACACCGGGGAGCTGTTTTTT. The encoded protein is CASSLGRGLPLNTGELFF. The rearrangement uses TRBV11-2 and TRBJ2-2; 7 positions agree with TRBD2. Per the germline V gene, CDR1 is SGHAT and CDR2 is FQNNGV. J was trimmed by 1 base and V by 1 base; bases with no gene match: 9. This CDR3 has 18 residues.